These T cell receptor beta chains were read from a single sample in a study of a mutant IDH1 vaccine in newly diagnosed glioma. Clones were sequenced by immunoSEQ multiplex PCR, and TCRdb holds only the in-frame ones, with some missing. The repertoire includes about 98,000 clones, 70% to 90% of them detected once, and under 0.7% sits in the top ten. The sample here was PBMCs, taken from a glioma patient treated with radiotherapy, temozolomide or both. All receptors derive from a woman in her forties or fifties with glioma. The CDR3 runs from the conserved cysteine through the conserved F or W. D genes are given only for firm matches. Clone size appears in some rows only: once, few, many, or a class for an expanded clone.

J,D,size,V,CDR3,DNA
TRBJ1-2,TRBD1,-,TRBV5-6,CASSQRSGTVYGYTF,TGTGCCAGCAGCCAAAGATCCGGGACAGTCTATGGCTACACCTTC
TRBJ2-2,-,-,TRBV7-3,CASSLEGSGELFF,TGTGCCAGCAGCTTAGAGGGATCCGGGGAGCTGTTTTTT
TRBJ2-7,TRBD1,-,TRBV5-1,CASSLGDSSYEQYF,TGCGCCAGCAGCTTGGGGGACAGCTCCTACGAGCAGTACTTC
TRBJ1-4,-,-,TRBV28,CASTVGGEGEKLFF,TGTGCCAGCACCGTGGGAGGGGAGGGTGAAAAACTGTTTTTT
TRBJ2-2,TRBD1,-,TRBV27,CASSSAGGGSTGELFF,TGTGCCAGCAGTTCAGCAGGGGGCGGAAGCACCGGGGAGCTGTTTTTT
TRBJ1-3,-,-,TRBV2,CASIRERNTIYF,TGTGCCAGCATCAGGGAAAGAAACACCATATATTTT
TRBJ2-7,TRBD2,-,TRBV7-9,CASSLEASGSYEQYF,TGTGCCAGCAGCTTAGAGGCTAGCGGGAGCTACGAGCAGTACTTC
TRBJ2-1,TRBD2,-,TRBV18,CASSPAGLAGNYNEQFF,TGTGCCAGCTCACCTGCTGGACTAGCGGGGAACTACAATGAGCAGTTCTTC
TRBJ2-1,-,-,TRBV7-9,CASSWNEQFF,TGTGCCAGCAGCTGGAATGAGCAGTTCTTC
TRBJ2-1,-,-,TRBV7-6,CASSLRRYNEQFF,TGTGCCAGCAGCTTAAGGCGGTACAATGAGCAGTTCTTC
TRBJ2-7,-,-,TRBV9,CASSGDEQYF,TGTGCCAGCAGCGGGGACGAGCAGTACTTC
TRBJ1-4,-,-,TRBV28,CASSPAWQGREKLFF,TGTGCCAGCAGTCCCGCCTGGCAGGGTCGTGAAAAACTGTTTTTT
TRBJ2-7,-,-,TRBV6-6,CASSVTWEQYF,TGTGCCAGCAGTGTTACATGGGAGCAGTACTTC
TRBJ1-3,-,-,TRBV6-6,CASSYSYNSGNTIYF,TGTGCCAGCAGTTACTCCTACAACTCTGGAAACACCATATATTTT
TRBJ2-2,-,-,TRBV19,CASSMGAGELFF,TGTGCCAGTAGTATGGGCGCCGGGGAGCTGTTTTTT
TRBJ1-2,TRBD1,-,TRBV6-4,CASSDDQTGDHNYGYTF,TGTGCCAGCAGTGACGACCAGACAGGGGACCATAACTATGGCTACACCTTC
TRBJ1-4,-,-,TRBV9,CASSRDLREKLFF,TGTGCCAGCAGCCGGGACCTAAGGGAAAAACTGTTTTTT
TRBJ2-5,-,-,TRBV5-5,CASKTGVQETQYF,TGTGCCAGCAAAACGGGGGTCCAAGAGACCCAGTACTTC
TRBJ2-3,-,once,TRBV4-1,CASSQAQGWSDTQYF,TGCGCCAGCAGCCAAGCGCAGGGTTGGTCAGATACGCAGTATTTT
TRBJ1-1,TRBD1,-,TRBV4-1,CASSQANRGSGTEAFF,TGCGCCAGCAGCCAGGCCAACAGGGGTTCGGGCACTGAAGCTTTCTTT
TRBJ1-1,-,-,TRBV18,CASSPQEGETENTEAFF,TGTGCCAGCTCACCACAGGAGGGTGAGACAGAGAACACTGAAGCTTTCTTT
TRBJ2-1,-,-,TRBV18,CASSRLSRDDEQFF,TGTGCCAGCTCACGGCTTAGTAGGGACGATGAGCAGTTCTTC
TRBJ2-5,-,-,TRBV6-5,CASSYAGSPGETQYF,TGTGCCAGCAGTTACGCCGGATCCCCAGGGGAGACCCAGTACTTC
TRBJ2-3,-,-,TRBV6-1,CASSEAIGTSSHTDTQYF,TGTGCCAGCAGTGAAGCGATTGGGACATCCTCTCACACAGATACGCAGTATTTT
TRBJ2-5,TRBD1,once,TRBV6-5,CASTRTGTQETQYF,TGTGCCAGCACTCGGACAGGAACTCAAGAGACCCAGTACTTC
TRBJ2-7,TRBD2,-,TRBV28,CASNRGAYEQYF,TGTGCCAGCAACCGGGGGGCCTACGAGCAGTACTTC
TRBJ1-5,-,-,TRBV6-6,CASSYRVNQPQHF,TGTGCCAGCAGTTACAGGGTCAATCAGCCCCAGCATTTT
TRBJ2-2,TRBD2,once,TRBV19,CASLKRGNTGELFF,TGTGCCAGTCTTAAGCGGGGCAACACCGGGGAGCTGTTTTTT
TRBJ1-5,-,-,TRBV6-1,CASLSGSGNQPQHF,TGTGCCAGCCTCTCGGGGTCGGGCAATCAGCCCCAGCATTTT
TRBJ2-7,TRBD2,-,TRBV28,CASSFGTSGRDYEQYF,TGTGCCAGCAGTTTTGGGACTAGCGGGAGGGATTACGAGCAGTACTTC
TRBJ1-3,TRBD1,-,TRBV10-3,CAISKGQGGNTIYF,TGTGCCATCAGTAAGGGACAGGGAGGAAACACCATATATTTT
TRBJ1-2,-,-,TRBV5-5,CASSWNLRGNYGYTF,TGTGCCAGCAGCTGGAACTTAAGAGGGAACTATGGCTACACCTTC
TRBJ1-6,TRBD1,few,TRBV7-9,CASSLGDRDNSPLHF,TGTGCCAGCAGCTTAGGGGACAGAGATAATTCACCCCTCCACTTT
TRBJ1-1,-,-,TRBV30,CAWNQGPKNTEAFF,TGTGCCTGGAATCAGGGTCCCAAGAACACTGAAGCTTTCTTT
TRBJ2-1,TRBD2,-,TRBV6-5,CASSYSGTSATEQFF,TGTGCCAGCAGTTACTCTGGGACTAGTGCCACTGAGCAGTTCTTC
TRBJ2-2,-,-,TRBV10-1,CASSESGARNTGELFF,TGCGCCAGCAGTGAGTCCGGGGCCAGGAACACCGGGGAGCTGTTTTTT
TRBJ2-2,-,once,TRBV7-6,CASSLEGGYTGELFF,TGTGCCAGCAGCTTAGAAGGGGGGTACACCGGGGAGCTGTTTTTT